This T cell receptor beta chain was obtained from a study of blood T cell repertoires in COVID-19. About the research overall: Sample material is recorded as cDNA or gDNA derived from T cells, B-cell-depleted T cells, or PBMCs.

V lost 3 bases to trimming and J lost 6 bases, with 9 bases between them. Germline CDR1 reads GTSNPN; CDR2 reads SVGIG (reference sequence). The CDR3 sequence is 12 residues long. The table came from immunoSEQ multiplex PCR; TCRdb's copy has only in-frame clones and leaves some out. The sample holds some 170,000 clones, 87% seen once. The chain carries TRBV30 and TRBJ1-5; D remains unclear. The specimen sequenced was peripheral blood. This TCR derives from a woman between 45 and 60 years old with acute or convalescent COVID-19. The CDR3 is CAWSEGGQPQHF. The CDR3 DNA is TGTGCCTGGAGCGAGGGTGGTCAGCCCCAGCATTTT.